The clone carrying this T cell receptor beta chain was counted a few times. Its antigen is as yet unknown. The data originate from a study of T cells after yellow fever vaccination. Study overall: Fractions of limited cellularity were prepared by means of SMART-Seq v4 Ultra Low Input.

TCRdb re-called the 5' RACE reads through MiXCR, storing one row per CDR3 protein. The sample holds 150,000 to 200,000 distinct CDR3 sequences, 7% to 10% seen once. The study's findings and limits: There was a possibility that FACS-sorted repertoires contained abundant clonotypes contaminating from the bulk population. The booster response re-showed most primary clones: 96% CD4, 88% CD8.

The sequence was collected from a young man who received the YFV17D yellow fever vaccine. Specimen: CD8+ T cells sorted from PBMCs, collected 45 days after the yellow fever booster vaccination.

The CDR3 protein is CASSAGTGISYEQYF. The CDR3 region has the DNA TGTGCCAGCAGCGCCGGGACAGGCATTTCCTACGAGCAGTACTTC. V usage is TRBV7-9 and J usage is TRBJ2-7, with 8 bases aligning to TRBD1. Looked up from germline, CDR1 is SEHNR and CDR2 is FQNEAQ (reference sequence). The CDR3 spans 15 residues. V was pared by 5 bases and J by 1 base, with 7 bases of the junction left unmatched.